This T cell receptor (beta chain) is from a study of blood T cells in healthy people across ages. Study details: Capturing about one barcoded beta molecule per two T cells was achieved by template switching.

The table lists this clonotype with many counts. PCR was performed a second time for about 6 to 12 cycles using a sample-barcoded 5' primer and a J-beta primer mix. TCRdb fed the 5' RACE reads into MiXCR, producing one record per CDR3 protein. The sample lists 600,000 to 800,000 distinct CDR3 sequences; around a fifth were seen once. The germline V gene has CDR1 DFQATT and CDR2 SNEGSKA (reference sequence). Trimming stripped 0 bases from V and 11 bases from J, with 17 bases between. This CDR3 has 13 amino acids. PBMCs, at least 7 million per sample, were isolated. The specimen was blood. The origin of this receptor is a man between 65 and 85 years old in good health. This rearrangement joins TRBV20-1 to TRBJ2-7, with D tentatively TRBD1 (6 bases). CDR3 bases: TGCAGTGCTAGAGATTCCGGGACATTCGAAGAGTACTTC. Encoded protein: CSARDSGTFEEYF.